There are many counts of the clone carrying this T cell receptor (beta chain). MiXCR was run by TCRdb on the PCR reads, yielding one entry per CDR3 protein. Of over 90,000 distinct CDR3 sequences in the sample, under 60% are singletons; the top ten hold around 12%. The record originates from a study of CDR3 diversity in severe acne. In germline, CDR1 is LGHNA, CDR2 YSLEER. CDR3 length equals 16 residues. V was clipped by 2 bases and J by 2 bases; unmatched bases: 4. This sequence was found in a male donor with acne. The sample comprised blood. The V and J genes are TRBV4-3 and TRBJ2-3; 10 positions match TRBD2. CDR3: CASSQILAGITDTQYF. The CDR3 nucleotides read TGCGCCAGCAGCCAAATACTAGCGGGAATCACAGATACGCAGTATTTT.